One and the same sample provided the 5 T cell receptor beta chains below, sequenced in a study of blood T cell repertoires in COVID-19. Here immunoSEQ multiplex PCR was the method, and the copy in TCRdb shows in-frame clones only, minus some. The data hold 200,000 to 250,000 clones, with 88% observed a single time. The sequenced material came from PBMCs or T cells enriched from blood (not recorded which). The receptors were sampled from a woman aged 30 to 39 who had recovered from COVID-19.

This chain joins TRBV5-4 and TRBJ2-2; maybe TRBD2 (5 bases). The germline gives CDR1 SGHNT, CDR2 YYREEE (reference sequence). The V gene lost 2 bases and the J gene lost 1 base, with 12 bases spanning the gap. The CDR3 has 16 amino acids. The CDR3 region is CASSFGLAQNTGELFF. DNA for the CDR3: TGTGCCAGCAGCTTCGGCTTAGCGCAGAACACCGGGGAGCTGTTTTTT.

This chain uses TRBV5-1 with TRBJ2-5, with a weak D call TRBD1 (6 bases). CDR1 is SGHRS, CDR2 YFSETQ, per germline. CDR3 size: 13 residues. Trimming removed 2 bases at V and 3 bases at J, with 8 bases between. CDR3 sequence (DNA): TGCGCCAGCAGCTTCGCAGGGGAAGAGACCCAGTACTTC. It specifies CASSFAGEETQYF.

This chain links TRBV25-1 with TRBJ1-4; 8 bases map to TRBD1. J gave up 7 bases and V 3 bases, and 4 bases lay outside the gene matches. Germline loops: CDR1 MGHDK, CDR2 SYGVNS. This CDR3 is 14 amino acids long. The CDR3 coding sequence is TGTGCCAGCAGTGAGGGGACAGGAGGTGAAAAACTGTTTTTT. This sequence encodes CASSEGTGGEKLFF.

The chain couples TRBV7-2 to TRBJ2-3; 8 nucleotides agree with TRBD2. There are 16 residues in the CDR3. Germline CDR1 and CDR2: SGHTA and FQGNSA. J was trimmed by 2 bases and V by 2 bases; bases with no gene match: 6. The CDR3 DNA sequence: TGTGCCAGCAGCTTAAGCGGGGGCATGAACACAGATACGCAGTATTTT. Translated, it gives CASSLSGGMNTDTQYF.

The chain couples TRBV6-5 to TRBJ1-2; the D is unclear. The ends were cut back, 11 bases at V and 3 bases at J, with 16 bases in the middle. Germline CDR1 MNHEY, CDR2 SVGAGI. The CDR3 extends over 13 amino acids. The CDR3 DNA reads as TGTGCCTGCTCGGCGGGGTTCGACTATGGCTACACCTTC. The encoded protein is CACSAGFDYGYTF.